The rows below give T cell receptor beta chains drawn from one sample of a study of cytomegalovirus exposure and HLA in healthy donors. Only in-frame clones appear in the TCRdb table, and some are missing; sequencing was by immunoSEQ multiplex PCR. The sample records about 190,000 clones, roughly 74% being singletons. The sample taken for sequencing was PBMCs. The receptors stem from a woman in her twenties or thirties in good health and CMV-seropositive. CDR3s include the opening cysteine and the closing phenylalanine or tryptophan. D genes are given only for firm matches. The size field is filled for only some rows; it gives once, few, many or a size class.

CDR3	DNA	J	size	D	V
CASSYSQGVNYGYTF	TGTGCCAGCAGTTACTCACAGGGGGTTAACTATGGCTACACCTTC	TRBJ1-2	once	TRBD1	TRBV6-5
CASSPTGHLAGETQYF	TGTGCCAGCAGCCCGACGGGACACCTTGCAGGAGAGACCCAGTACTTC	TRBJ2-5	.	.	TRBV7-9
CSVGEENEKLFF	TGCAGCGTTGGTGAGGAGAATGAAAAACTGTTTTTT	TRBJ1-4	.	.	TRBV29-1
CASSAGREVYNEQFF	TGTGCCAGCAGCGCGGGGAGGGAGGTCTACAATGAGCAGTTCTTC	TRBJ2-1	.	TRBD2	TRBV7-8
CASDRQGAMGNQPQHF	TGTGCCAGTGATCGACAGGGGGCGATGGGCAATCAGCCCCAGCATTTT	TRBJ1-5	.	TRBD1	TRBV19
CAISGLAGYNEQFF	TGTGCCATCAGCGGACTAGCGGGCTACAATGAGCAGTTCTTC	TRBJ2-1	once	TRBD2	TRBV10-3
CASRTKLATNTGELFF	TGTGCCAGCAGGACTAAACTAGCGACTAACACCGGGGAGCTGTTTTTT	TRBJ2-2	few	TRBD2	TRBV2
CASSARAGVGNTIYF	TGTGCCAGCAGCGCCCGGGCAGGGGTAGGAAACACCATATATTTT	TRBJ1-3	.	.	TRBV9
CSARFPGGTFF	TGCAGTGCTAGATTTCCAGGGGGGACTTTCTTT	TRBJ1-1	.	TRBD1	TRBV20-1
CAHLMAGASTDTQYF	TGTGCCCATTTAATGGCGGGGGCGAGCACAGATACGCAGTATTTT	TRBJ2-3	.	.	TRBV7-9
CSVGLAYEQYF	TGCAGCGTTGGGCTGGCCTACGAGCAGTACTTC	TRBJ2-7	.	.	TRBV29-1
CASGGQGGITGELFF	TGTGCCAGCGGTGGGCAAGGGGGCATCACCGGGGAGCTGTTTTTT	TRBJ2-2	few	TRBD1	TRBV6-1
CASSLAQGGYEQYF	TGTGCCAGCAGTTTGGCGCAGGGTGGATACGAGCAGTACTTC	TRBJ2-7	.	.	TRBV28
CASSIRQGMGNYGYTF	TGTGCCAGTAGTATACGACAGGGGATGGGCAACTATGGCTACACCTTC	TRBJ1-2	.	TRBD1	TRBV19
CASSLVGQGSTDTQYF	TGCGCCAGCAGCCTGGTGGGCCAGGGAAGCACAGATACGCAGTATTTT	TRBJ2-3	few	.	TRBV5-1
CASSIGASMNTEAFF	TGTGCCAGTAGTATAGGGGCCTCGATGAACACTGAAGCTTTCTTT	TRBJ1-1	many	.	TRBV19
CASSPGQLDEQFF	TGTGCCAGCAGCCCGGGACAGTTGGATGAGCAGTTCTTC	TRBJ2-1	.	TRBD1	TRBV28
CASSLGTSGSRNIQYF	TGTGCCAGCAGCTTAGGTACTAGCGGGAGTAGGAACATTCAGTACTTC	TRBJ2-4	.	TRBD2	TRBV7-9
CASSSRQGTYEQYF	TGTGCCAGCAGCTCCCGGCAGGGAACCTACGAGCAGTACTTC	TRBJ2-7	.	.	TRBV5-4
CASSVDSWETQYF	TGTGCCAGCAGCGTCGACTCGTGGGAGACCCAGTACTTC	TRBJ2-5	few	.	TRBV9
CASSFAGTQKQYF	TGTGCCAGCAGCTTCGCCGGGACACAAAAGCAGTACTTC	TRBJ2-7	.	.	TRBV7-8
CASSVGEGVYGYTF	TGTGCCAGCAGCGTCGGGGAGGGGGTCTATGGCTACACCTTC	TRBJ1-2	few	.	TRBV9
CASSPQQGYTEAFF	TGTGCCAGCTCACCTCAACAGGGCTACACTGAAGCTTTCTTT	TRBJ1-1	.	.	TRBV18
CASSIMGEGLVSGNTIYF	TGTGCCAGCAGTATTATGGGGGAGGGGCTTGTGTCTGGAAACACCATATATTTT	TRBJ1-3	.	.	TRBV5-4
CASSIGYSYEQYF	TGTGCCAGTAGTATAGGTTACTCCTACGAGCAGTACTTC	TRBJ2-7	.	.	TRBV19